This is a list of T cell receptor beta chains from one sample in a study of blood T cells in healthy people across ages. TCRdb re-called the 5' RACE reads through MiXCR, storing one row per CDR3 protein. The sample yields around 990,000 distinct CDR3 sequences, about two fifths seen once. Input material: blood. All receptors come from a man aged 18 to 30 in good health. Each CDR3 is given with its conserved first and last residue. The order of the fields is V gene, clone size, J gene, CDR3 length, D gene, CDR3 protein, CDR3 DNA. D genes are given only for firm matches. Part of the rows lack a size; the others show once, few, many or a class for expanded clones.

>TRBV3-1|NA|TRBJ1-2|13|NA
CASSPYGNYGYTF
TGTGCCAGCAGCCCGTACGGTAACTATGGCTACACCTTC
>TRBV20-1|few|TRBJ2-1|15|TRBD2
CSARDSGGALNEQFF
TGCAGTGCTAGAGATAGCGGGGGGGCACTGAATGAGCAGTTCTTC
>TRBV29-1|few|TRBJ1-2|12|NA
CSVATENYGYTF
TGCAGCGTCGCGACAGAAAACTATGGCTACACCTTC
>TRBV7-2|NA|TRBJ1-1|14|TRBD1
CASIPDRLATEAFF
TGTGCCAGCATCCCGGACAGGTTGGCCACTGAAGCTTTCTTT
>TRBV20-1|few|TRBJ2-1|14|NA
CSASSAPPNWEQFF
TGCAGTGCTAGTTCGGCACCCCCAAATTGGGAGCAGTTCTTC
>TRBV5-1|many|TRBJ2-7|14|TRBD1
CASSFQGASYEQYF
TGTGCCAGCAGCTTCCAGGGGGCGTCTTACGAGCAGTACTTC
>TRBV4-3|few|TRBJ1-5|16|NA
CASSQELISGNQPQHF
TGCGCCAGCAGCCAAGAACTAATAAGCGGCAATCAGCCCCAGCATTTT
>TRBV20-1|NA|TRBJ1-4|13|NA
CSARQGGSEKLFF
TGCAGTGCTAGACAGGGCGGGAGCGAAAAACTGTTTTTT
>TRBV11-2|NA|TRBJ2-2|15|TRBD2
CASRGLAGNSGELFF
TGTGCCAGCAGGGGACTAGCGGGTAACAGCGGGGAGCTGTTTTTT
>TRBV2|NA|TRBJ2-7|13|TRBD1
CASSEYRGNEQYF
TGTGCCAGCAGTGAGTACAGGGGAAATGAGCAGTACTTC
>TRBV12-3/TRBV12-4|NA|TRBJ1-2|13|NA
CASSFSSSYGYTF
TGTGCCAGCAGTTTCAGTAGTTCCTATGGCTACACCTTC
>TRBV5-1|NA|TRBJ1-1|14|NA
CASSLESPNTEAFF
TGCGCCAGCAGCTTGGAGTCGCCGAACACTGAAGCTTTCTTT
>TRBV20-1|NA|TRBJ1-5|17|NA
CSAREVQRSYSNQPQHF
TGCAGTGCTAGAGAAGTGCAGAGAAGCTATAGCAATCAGCCCCAGCATTTT
>TRBV4-3|many|TRBJ2-1|14|NA
CASSQDSTYNEQFF
TGCGCCAGCAGCCAAGACAGCACTTACAATGAGCAGTTCTTC
>TRBV18|NA|TRBJ1-6|19|NA
CASSPGGRIHPGYNSPLHF
TGTGCCAGCTCACCAGGGGGAAGGATCCATCCAGGGTATAATTCACCCCTCCACTTT
>TRBV27|NA|TRBJ2-5|14|NA
CASRFGPGQKTQYF
TGTGCCAGCAGGTTTGGCCCAGGGCAGAAGACCCAGTACTTC
>TRBV12-3/TRBV12-4|once|TRBJ1-5|14|NA
CASNAGMSNQPQHF
TGTGCCAGCAACGCCGGGATGAGCAATCAGCCCCAGCATTTT
>TRBV6-6|NA|TRBJ2-7|16|NA
CASSPKDSQLSYEQYF
TGTGCCAGCAGCCCCAAGGACAGCCAGCTATCCTACGAGCAGTACTTC
>TRBV6-5|NA|TRBJ1-2|12|NA
CASSAGFGGYTF
TGTGCCAGCAGTGCGGGTTTTGGTGGCTACACCTTC
>TRBV2|few|TRBJ1-1|12|NA
CASSENRAGAFF
TGTGCCAGCAGTGAAAACAGGGCCGGGGCTTTCTTT
>TRBV7-2|NA|TRBJ2-3|15|NA
CASSSLTTVPGVQYF
TGTGCCAGCAGCTCACTTACCACAGTCCCAGGCGTGCAGTATTTT
>TRBV6-1|NA|TRBJ1-2|13|NA
CASNGGGIPTYTF
TGTGCCAGCAACGGGGGGGGAATTCCCACCTACACCTTC
>TRBV11-2|many|TRBJ2-7|12|NA
CASSTTGYEQYF
TGTGCCAGCAGCACAACAGGCTACGAGCAGTACTTC
>TRBV3-1|NA|TRBJ2-5|11|NA
CASSQDATQYF
TGTGCCAGCAGCCAAGATGCGACCCAGTACTTC
>TRBV6-2/TRBV6-3|NA|TRBJ1-1|16|TRBD1
CASSRTGQGMGTEAFF
TGTGCCAGCAGTAGAACTGGACAGGGGATGGGCACTGAAGCTTTCTTT
>TRBV6-5|NA|TRBJ2-2|15|NA
CASATGPTNTGELFF
TGTGCCAGTGCCACGGGGCCTACGAACACCGGGGAGCTGTTTTTT
>TRBV29-1|many|TRBJ1-5|13|NA
CSVAPSPNQPQHF
TGCAGCGTTGCACCCAGCCCCAATCAGCCCCAGCATTTT
>TRBV7-9|many|TRBJ2-1|13|NA
CASSLAMDNEQFF
TGTGCCAGCAGCTTGGCGATGGACAATGAGCAGTTCTTC
>TRBV9|few|TRBJ1-4|14|NA
CASSPGTADEKLFF
TGTGCCAGCAGCCCCGGGACGGCGGATGAAAAACTGTTTTTT
>TRBV27|NA|TRBJ2-3|13|TRBD1
CASNGQGPDTQYF
TGTGCCAGCAACGGACAGGGGCCAGATACGCAGTATTTT
>TRBV18|NA|TRBJ1-1|12|NA
CASSRESTEAFF
TGTGCCAGCTCACGAGAGAGCACTGAAGCTTTCTTT
>TRBV4-2|NA|TRBJ1-2|15|NA
CASSPGTYPSYGYTF
TGTGCCAGCAGCCCCGGGACATACCCCAGCTATGGCTACACCTTC
>TRBV28|NA|TRBJ1-1|14|NA
CASSSRGWVTEAFF
TGTGCCAGCAGTTCTAGGGGGTGGGTCACTGAAGCTTTCTTT
>TRBV6-2/TRBV6-3|NA|TRBJ2-5|15|NA
CASSYGGTLEETQYF
TGTGCCAGCAGTTACGGAGGGACTCTAGAAGAGACCCAGTACTTC
>TRBV20-1|few|TRBJ1-6|15|NA
CSAREEQGDNSPLHF
TGCAGTGCTAGAGAGGAACAGGGAGATAATTCACCCCTCCACTTT
>TRBV6-5|few|TRBJ1-1|15|NA
CASSFAGRVNTEAFF
TGTGCCAGCAGTTTCGCAGGGAGGGTGAACACTGAAGCTTTCTTT
>TRBV5-1|few|TRBJ2-7|14|NA
CASSLGVYSYEQYF
TGCGCCAGCAGCTTGGGTGTCTATTCCTACGAGCAGTACTTC
>TRBV15|NA|TRBJ2-7|16|TRBD1
CATSRDGRQGSYEQYF
TGTGCCACCAGCAGAGATGGGAGACAGGGCAGCTACGAGCAGTACTTC
>TRBV6-1|many|TRBJ2-3|12|NA
CASSEDGDTQYF
TGTGCCAGCAGCGAGGACGGAGATACGCAGTATTTT
>TRBV10-3|NA|TRBJ1-5|16|NA
CAISQTERGGNQPQHF
TGTGCCATCAGCCAGACAGAGAGGGGTGGCAATCAGCCCCAGCATTTT
>TRBV6-1|few|TRBJ2-1|17|TRBD1
CASMTGMRLGSYNEQFF
TGTGCCAGTATGACAGGGATGAGATTAGGGTCCTACAATGAACAGTTCTTC
>TRBV9|NA|TRBJ1-4|15|TRBD1
CASSRTPGQGEKLFF
TGTGCCAGCAGCCGAACCCCGGGACAGGGAGAAAAACTGTTTTTT
>TRBV20-1|few|TRBJ2-7|15|NA
CSARVGPGLSYEQYF
TGCAGTGCTAGAGTTGGGCCGGGGCTCTCCTACGAGCAGTACTTC
>TRBV7-2|few|TRBJ2-1|12|NA
CASSLVIGWWFF
TGTGCCAGCAGCTTAGTAATAGGGTGGTGGTTCTTC
>TRBV5-1|NA|TRBJ2-1|15|NA
CASSLGGAPCNEQFF
TGCGCCAGCAGCTTGGGGGGGGCCCCCTGCAATGAGCAGTTCTTC
>TRBV25-1|NA|TRBJ1-2|16|NA
CASSESGDHHNYGYTF
TGTGCCAGCAGTGAATCCGGGGACCACCATAACTATGGCTACACCTTC